The table lists the clone carrying this T cell receptor (beta chain) with many counts. The data originate from a study of Graves' ophthalmopathy and Graves' hyperthyroidism. In germline, CDR1 is MNHEY, CDR2 SVGEGT. The CDR3 consists of 13 residues. Trimming left V 7 bases short and J 2 bases short, with 9 bases between. Using RNA transcripts, the TCR beta CDR3 regions were amplified. First-round RT-PCR employed HTBI primers, with a second-round multiplex PCR after it. MiXCR, applied by TCRdb to the multiplex PCR reads, yields one record per CDR3 protein. The sample includes almost 400,000 distinct CDR3 sequences, about 18% of them seen just once. Other autoimmune diseases, uncontrolled infections, pregnancy or lactation ruled patients out of participation. Patients were diagnosed from clinical symptoms, serum thyroxine, TRAb, thyroid ultrasound and orbital computed tomography.

This chain connects TRBV6-2 or TRBV6-3 to TRBJ1-5; D is ambiguous. The material sequenced was peripheral blood. The TCR originated in a woman aged 18-30 years with Graves' ophthalmopathy. The chain's CDR3 is CASNFGGNQPQHF. For the CDR3, the DNA is TGTGCCAGCAATTTCGGCGGCAATCAGCCCCAGCATTTT.